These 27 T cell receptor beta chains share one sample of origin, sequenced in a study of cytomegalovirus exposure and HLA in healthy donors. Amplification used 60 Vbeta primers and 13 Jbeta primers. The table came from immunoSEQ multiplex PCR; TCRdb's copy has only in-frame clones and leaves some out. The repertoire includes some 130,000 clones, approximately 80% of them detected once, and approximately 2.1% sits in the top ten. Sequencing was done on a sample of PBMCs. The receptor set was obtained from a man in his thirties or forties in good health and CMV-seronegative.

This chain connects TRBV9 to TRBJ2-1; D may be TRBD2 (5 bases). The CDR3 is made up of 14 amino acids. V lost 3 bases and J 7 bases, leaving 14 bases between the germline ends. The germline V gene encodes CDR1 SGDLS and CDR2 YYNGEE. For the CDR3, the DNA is TGTGCCAGCAGCGGTCCAGCGGTCACTAATGAGCAGTTCTTC. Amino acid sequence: CASSGPAVTNEQFF.

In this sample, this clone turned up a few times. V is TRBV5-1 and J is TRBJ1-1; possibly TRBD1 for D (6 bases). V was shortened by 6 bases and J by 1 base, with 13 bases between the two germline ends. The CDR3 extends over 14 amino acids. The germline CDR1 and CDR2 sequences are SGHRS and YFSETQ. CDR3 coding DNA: TGCGCCAGCAATATACAGGGATCGAACACTGAAGCTTTCTTT. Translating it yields CASNIQGSNTEAFF.

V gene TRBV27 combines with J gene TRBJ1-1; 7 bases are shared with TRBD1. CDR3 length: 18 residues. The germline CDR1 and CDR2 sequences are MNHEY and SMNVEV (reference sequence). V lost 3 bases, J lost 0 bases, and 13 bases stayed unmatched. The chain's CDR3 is CASSFPRVDRDMNTEAFF. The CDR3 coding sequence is TGTGCCAGCAGTTTTCCGCGGGTAGACAGGGACATGAACACTGAAGCTTTCTTT.

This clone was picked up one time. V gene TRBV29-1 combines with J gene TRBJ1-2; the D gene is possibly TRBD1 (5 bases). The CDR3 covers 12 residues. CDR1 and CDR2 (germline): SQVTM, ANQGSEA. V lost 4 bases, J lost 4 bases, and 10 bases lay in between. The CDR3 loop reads CSVGGFVYGYTF. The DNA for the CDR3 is TGCAGCGTTGGGGGCTTCGTCTATGGCTACACCTTC.

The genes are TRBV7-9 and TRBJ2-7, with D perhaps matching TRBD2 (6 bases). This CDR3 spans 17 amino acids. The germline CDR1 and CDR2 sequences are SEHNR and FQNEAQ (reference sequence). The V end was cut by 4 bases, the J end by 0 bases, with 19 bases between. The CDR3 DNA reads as TGTGCCAGCAGCTGGGACCGGGACTTGCTTAACTCCTACGAGCAGTACTTC. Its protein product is CASSWDRDLLNSYEQYF.

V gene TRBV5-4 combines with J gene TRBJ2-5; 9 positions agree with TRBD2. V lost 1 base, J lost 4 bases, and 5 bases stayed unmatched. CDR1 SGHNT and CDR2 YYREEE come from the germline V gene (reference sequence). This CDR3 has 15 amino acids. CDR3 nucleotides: TGTGCCAGCAGCTTGCAAGTAGCGGGAGTAGAGACCCAGTACTTC. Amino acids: CASSLQVAGVETQYF.

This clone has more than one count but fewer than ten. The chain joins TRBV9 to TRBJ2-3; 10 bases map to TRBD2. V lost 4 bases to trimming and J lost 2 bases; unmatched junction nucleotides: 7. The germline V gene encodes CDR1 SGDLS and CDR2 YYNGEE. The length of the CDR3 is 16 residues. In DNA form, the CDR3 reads TGTGCCAGCAGCCTCCCACTAGCGGGGTACACAGATACGCAGTATTTT. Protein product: CASSLPLAGYTDTQYF.

CDR3 sequence (DNA): TGTGCCAGCACCGGGGCGGGATTCACAGATACGCAGTATTTT. Translation: CASTGAGFTDTQYF. The chain couples TRBV9 to TRBJ2-3, with D possibly being TRBD2 (6 bases). The CDR3 has 14 residues. Trimming took 6 bases from V and 2 from J, leaving 13 bases between them. Germline V lookup: CDR1 SGDLS, CDR2 YYNGEE.

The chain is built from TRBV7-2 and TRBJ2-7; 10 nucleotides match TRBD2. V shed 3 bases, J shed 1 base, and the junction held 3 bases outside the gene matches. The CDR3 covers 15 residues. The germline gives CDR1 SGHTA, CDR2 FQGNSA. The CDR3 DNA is TGTGCCAGCAGCTTTAATAGCGGGGGGTCCTACGAGCAGTACTTC. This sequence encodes CASSFNSGGSYEQYF.

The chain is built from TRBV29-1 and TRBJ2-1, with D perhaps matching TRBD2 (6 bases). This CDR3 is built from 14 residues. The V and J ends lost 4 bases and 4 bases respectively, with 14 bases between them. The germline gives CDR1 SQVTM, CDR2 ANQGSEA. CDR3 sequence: CSVGGTETYNEQFF. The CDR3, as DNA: TGCAGCGTTGGCGGGACGGAGACTTACAATGAGCAGTTCTTC.

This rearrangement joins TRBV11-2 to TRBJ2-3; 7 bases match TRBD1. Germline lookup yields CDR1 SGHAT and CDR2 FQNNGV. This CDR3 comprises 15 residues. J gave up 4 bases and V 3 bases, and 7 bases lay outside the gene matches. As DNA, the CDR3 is TGTGCCAGCAGCTTTGGGACAGTGGGGCCAGATACGCAGTATTTT. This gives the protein CASSFGTVGPDTQYF.

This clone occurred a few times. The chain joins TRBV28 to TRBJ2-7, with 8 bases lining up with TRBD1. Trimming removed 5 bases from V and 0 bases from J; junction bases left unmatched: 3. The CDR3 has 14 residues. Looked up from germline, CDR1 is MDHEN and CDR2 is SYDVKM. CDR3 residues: CASSPGGLSYEQYF. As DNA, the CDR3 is TGTGCCAGCAGTCCAGGGGGCCTCTCCTACGAGCAGTACTTC.

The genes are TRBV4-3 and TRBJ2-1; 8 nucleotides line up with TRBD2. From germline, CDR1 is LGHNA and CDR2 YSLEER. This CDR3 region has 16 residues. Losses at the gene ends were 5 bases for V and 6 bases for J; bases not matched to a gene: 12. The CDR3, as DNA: TGCGCCAGCAGCGGAGTGGGGCTAGCGGGCTTCAATGAGCAGTTCTTC. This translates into CASSGVGLAGFNEQFF.

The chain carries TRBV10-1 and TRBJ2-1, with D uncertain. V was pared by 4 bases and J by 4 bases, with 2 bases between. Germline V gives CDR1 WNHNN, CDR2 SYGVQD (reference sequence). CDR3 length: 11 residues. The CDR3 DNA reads TGCGCCAGCAGTGCTTACAATGAGCAGTTCTTC. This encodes CASSAYNEQFF.

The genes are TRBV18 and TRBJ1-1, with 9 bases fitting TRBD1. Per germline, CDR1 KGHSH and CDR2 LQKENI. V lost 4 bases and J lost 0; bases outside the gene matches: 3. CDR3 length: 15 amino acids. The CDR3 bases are TGTGCCAGCTCACAACGGACAGGGGTGAACACTGAAGCTTTCTTT. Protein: CASSQRTGVNTEAFF.

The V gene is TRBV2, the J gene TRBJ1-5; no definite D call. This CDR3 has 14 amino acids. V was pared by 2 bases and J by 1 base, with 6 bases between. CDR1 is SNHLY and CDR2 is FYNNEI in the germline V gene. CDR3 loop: CASSEIRSNQPQHF. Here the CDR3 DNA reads TGTGCCAGCAGTGAAATTCGGAGCAATCAGCCCCAGCATTTT.

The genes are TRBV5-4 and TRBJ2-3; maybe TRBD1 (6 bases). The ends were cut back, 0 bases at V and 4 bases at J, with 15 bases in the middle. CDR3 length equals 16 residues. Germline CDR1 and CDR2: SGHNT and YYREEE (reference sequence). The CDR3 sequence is CASSLGQGILADTQYF. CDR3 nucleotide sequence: TGTGCCAGCAGCTTGGGGCAGGGGATTCTAGCAGATACGCAGTATTTT.

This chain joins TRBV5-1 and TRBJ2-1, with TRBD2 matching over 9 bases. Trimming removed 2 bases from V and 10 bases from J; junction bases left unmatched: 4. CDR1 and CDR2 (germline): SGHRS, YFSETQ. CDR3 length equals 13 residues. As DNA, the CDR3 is TGCGCCAGCAGCTTCGGGACTAGCAAGGAGCAGTTCTTC. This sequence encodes CASSFGTSKEQFF.

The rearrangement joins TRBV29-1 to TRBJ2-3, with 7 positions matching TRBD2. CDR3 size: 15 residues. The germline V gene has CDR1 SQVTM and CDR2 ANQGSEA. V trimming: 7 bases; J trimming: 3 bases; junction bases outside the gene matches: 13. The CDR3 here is CSAGRAGEDTDTQYF. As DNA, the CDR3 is TGCAGCGCCGGTCGGGCGGGAGAGGATACAGATACGCAGTATTTT.

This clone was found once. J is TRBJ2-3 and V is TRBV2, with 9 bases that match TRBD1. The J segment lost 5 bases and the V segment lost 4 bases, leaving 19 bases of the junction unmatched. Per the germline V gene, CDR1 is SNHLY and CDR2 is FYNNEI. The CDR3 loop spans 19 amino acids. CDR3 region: CASSGSRFSGTGMGDTQYF. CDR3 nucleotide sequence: TGTGCCAGCAGTGGTTCTCGATTTTCAGGGACAGGGATGGGAGATACGCAGTATTTT. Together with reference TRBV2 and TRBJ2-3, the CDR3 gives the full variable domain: EPEVTQTPSHQVTQMGQEVILRCVPISNHLYFYWYRQILGQKVEFLVSFYNNEISEKSEIFDDQFSVERPDGSNFTLKIRSTKLEDSAMYFCASSGSRFSGTGMGDTQYFGPGTRLTVL.

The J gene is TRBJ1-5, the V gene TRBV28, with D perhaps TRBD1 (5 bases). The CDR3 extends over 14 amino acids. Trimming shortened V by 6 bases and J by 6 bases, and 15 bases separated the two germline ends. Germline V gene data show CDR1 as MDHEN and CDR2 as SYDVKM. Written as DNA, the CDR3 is TGTGCCAGCAGCCTTCGGGGGTCGGTTCAGCCCCAGCATTTT. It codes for CASSLRGSVQPQHF.

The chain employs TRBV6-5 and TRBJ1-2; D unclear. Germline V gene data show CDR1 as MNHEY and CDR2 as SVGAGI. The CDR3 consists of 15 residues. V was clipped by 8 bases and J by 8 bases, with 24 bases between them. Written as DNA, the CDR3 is TGTGCCAGCTATACCACGGGCAGCCTGAGAGGGGGCTACACCTTC. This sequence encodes CASYTTGSLRGGYTF.

The DNA of the CDR3 is TGTGCCTGGAGTCTGGGGGGGGAAAAACTGTTTTTT. This codes for CAWSLGGEKLFF. The chain is built from TRBV30 and TRBJ1-4; D may be TRBD1 (5 bases). This CDR3 contains 12 residues. The germline V gene encodes CDR1 GTSNPN and CDR2 SVGIG (reference sequence). V lost 2 bases and J lost 8, with 9 bases in between.

CDR3: CASNTGGVVAGELFF. DNA of the CDR3: TGTGCCAGCAATACGGGAGGGGTGGTGGCCGGGGAGCTGTTTTTT. The J gene is TRBJ2-2, the V gene TRBV6-5; 8 bases match TRBD2. After removal of 7 bases from V and 6 bases from J, the junction contained 10 bases not matched to a gene. Germline V gene lookup returns CDR1 MNHEY and CDR2 SVGAGI. The CDR3 runs to 15 residues.

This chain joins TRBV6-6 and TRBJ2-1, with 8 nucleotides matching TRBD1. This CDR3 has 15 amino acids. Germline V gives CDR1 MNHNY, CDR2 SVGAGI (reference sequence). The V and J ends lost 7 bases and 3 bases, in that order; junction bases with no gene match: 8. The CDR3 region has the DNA TGTGCCAGCACCCAAACAGGGGGAATCTACAATGAGCAGTTCTTC. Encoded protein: CASTQTGGIYNEQFF.

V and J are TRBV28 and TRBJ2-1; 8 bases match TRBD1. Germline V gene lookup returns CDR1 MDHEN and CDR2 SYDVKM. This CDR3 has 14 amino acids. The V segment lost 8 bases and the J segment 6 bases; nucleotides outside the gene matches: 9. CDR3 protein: CASHTPGQVNEQFF. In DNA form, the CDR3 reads TGTGCCAGCCACACCCCGGGACAGGTCAATGAGCAGTTCTTC.

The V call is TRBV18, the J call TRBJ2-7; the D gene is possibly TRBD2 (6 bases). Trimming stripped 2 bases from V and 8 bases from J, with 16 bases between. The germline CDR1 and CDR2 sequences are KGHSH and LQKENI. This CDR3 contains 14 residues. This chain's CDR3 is CASSPVAGTNKQYF. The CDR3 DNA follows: TGTGCCAGCTCACCAGTGGCGGGGACCAACAAGCAGTACTTC.